This entry features one TCR beta chain sequence. This sample was included in a study of cytomegalovirus exposure and HLA in healthy donors. PCR used 60 Vbeta primers and 13 Jbeta primers. TCRdb's copy holds only in-frame clones and misses some; the assay was immunoSEQ multiplex PCR. The sample contains approximately 160,000 clones, approximately 67% of which appear only once. This TCR was recovered from a woman aged 18 to 35 in good health and CMV-seropositive. The sequenced sample was PBMCs.

CDR3: CATHSGTALSRYGYTF. In DNA, the CDR3 is TGTGCCACCCATTCCGGGACAGCCCTTTCTAGGTATGGCTACACCTTC. The chain recombines TRBV7-9 with TRBJ1-2; 7 bases agree with TRBD1. The CDR3 is 16 amino acids. V was clipped by 10 bases and J by 5 bases; unmatched bases: 19. Germline lookup yields CDR1 SEHNR and CDR2 FQNEAQ (reference sequence).